This entry describes one T cell receptor beta chain. The sample is drawn from a study of blood T cell dynamics during melanoma immunotherapy. V lost 6 bases, J lost 6 bases, and 12 bases lay in between. The CDR3 length is 12 residues. CDR1 is MNHNY and CDR2 is SVGAGI in the germline V gene (reference sequence). Measured with immunoSEQ multiplex PCR; TCRdb has only the in-frame clones, and not every one. The data contain about 6,300 clones, around 90% of them singletons. Described time point: pre-treatment baseline. Sequences were derived from cell-free DNA from blood, sampled from a patient treated with checkpoint blockade. The receptor was isolated from a human donor with melanoma. The V gene is TRBV6-6, the J gene TRBJ2-7; D is possibly TRBD1 (6 bases). The CDR3 loop reads CASRSQGSEQYF. CDR3 sequence (DNA): TGTGCCAGCAGGTCACAGGGAAGCGAGCAGTACTTC.